Listed below are T cell receptor beta chains from one sample, sequenced in a study of blood T cell repertoires in COVID-19. The repertoire was sequenced with immunoSEQ multiplex PCR; TCRdb's copy has only in-frame clones and lacks some. The table has 390,000 or so clones, 80% to 90% seen once; the top ten hold less than 3.5%. Sequenced: peripheral blood. These receptors were taken from a woman between 25 and 40 years old with COVID-19, enrolled during active disease. Both conserved end residues are part of each CDR3. The D gene is left open where the match is weak. Rows give clone size only sometimes, using once, few, many, or a class for an expanded clone.

CASSLGLAGELWEETQYF	TGTGCCAGCAGTTTGGGACTAGCGGGAGAACTTTGGGAAGAGACCCAGTACTTC	TRBD2	TRBJ2-5	NA	TRBV6-2/TRBV6-3	18
CASRNGGNEQFF	TGTGCCAGCAGAAATGGGGGGAATGAGCAGTTCTTC	NA	TRBJ2-1	once	TRBV11-2	12
CASSQDFSSSYEQYF	TGCGCCAGCAGCCAAGACTTTAGTTCCTCCTACGAGCAGTACTTC	NA	TRBJ2-7	once	TRBV4-3	15
CASSYGRGTNTEAFF	TGTGCCAGCAGTTACGGGCGGGGAACAAACACTGAAGCTTTCTTT	NA	TRBJ1-1	NA	TRBV6-5	15
CASSLILGQGNTEAFF	TGTGCCAGCAGCTTAATTCTTGGACAGGGAAACACTGAAGCTTTCTTT	TRBD1	TRBJ1-1	NA	TRBV7-6	16
CASSIEPQGGAEAFF	TGTGCCAGTAGTATAGAACCTCAGGGTGGCGCTGAAGCTTTCTTT	NA	TRBJ1-1	NA	TRBV19	15
CASSLDGGGEQFF	TGTGCCAGCAGCCTAGACGGTGGGGGGGAGCAGTTCTTC	NA	TRBJ2-1	NA	TRBV7-2	13
CASSPTSGVNNEQFF	TGTGCCAGCAGCCCGACTAGCGGGGTGAACAATGAGCAGTTCTTC	TRBD2	TRBJ2-1	NA	TRBV7-2	15
CASSPGTSGAERIFF	TGTGCCAGCAGTCCCGGGACTAGCGGCGCCGAGAGGATCTTCTTC	TRBD2	TRBJ2-1	NA	TRBV25-1	15
CASSLDGGWGKGYTF	TGTGCCAGCAGCCTGGACGGAGGGTGGGGAAAAGGCTACACCTTC	NA	TRBJ1-2	NA	TRBV11-2	15
CASRGGGGSNQPQHF	TGTGCCAGCAGGGGAGGTGGGGGAAGCAATCAGCCCCAGCATTTT	NA	TRBJ1-5	NA	TRBV27	15
CASSSGLISNSPLHF	TGTGCCAGCAGTTCTGGGCTCATATCTAATTCACCCCTCCACTTT	NA	TRBJ1-6	NA	TRBV28	15
CVTSSYTDTQYF	TGTGTTACTAGCAGTTACACAGATACGCAGTATTTT	NA	TRBJ2-3	once	TRBV6-5	12
CASSSGLGLRNTEAFF	TGTGCCAGCAGCAGTGGACTGGGACTAAGGAACACTGAAGCTTTCTTT	NA	TRBJ1-1	NA	TRBV7-9	16
CASSLARATETQYF	TGTGCCAGCAGCTTGGCGAGGGCTACCGAGACCCAGTACTTC	NA	TRBJ2-5	NA	TRBV5-4	14
CATSPGEGVTDTQYF	TGTGCCACCAGCCCGGGGGAGGGGGTCACAGATACGCAGTATTTT	NA	TRBJ2-3	NA	TRBV24-1	15
CASSSGTGELFF	TGTGCCAGCAGTTCAGGGACCGGGGAGCTGTTTTTT	NA	TRBJ2-2	NA	TRBV12-3/TRBV12-4	12
CASSYSADRGDEAFF	TGTGCCAGCAGTTACTCAGCCGACAGGGGCGATGAAGCTTTCTTT	TRBD1	TRBJ1-1	NA	TRBV6-6	15
CASSQVERRGGPYNEQFF	TGCGCCAGCAGCCAAGTCGAAAGGCGGGGGGGCCCCTACAATGAGCAGTTCTTC	TRBD2	TRBJ2-1	NA	TRBV4-3	18